Sequencing of this T cell receptor (beta chain) was carried out in a study of tumor-infiltrating lymphocytes in primary liver carcinoma. A primer matching the constant region was used to make TCR beta cDNA from approximately 500 ng of total RNA. What produced the TCR beta libraries was three nested multiplex PCR rounds using slightly modified ARM-PCR. Investigators reported that the first two PCR rounds, at around 9 cycles each, used TRBV1-TRBV30 forward primers with a C-beta reverse primer. Each CDR3 protein gets one entry after TCRdb re-called the multiplex PCR reads with MiXCR. The sample holds about 200,000 distinct CDR3 sequences, just under 85% seen once. Co-extraction of RNA and DNA was performed on about 19-33 mg of unsorted bulk tissue. The CDR3 runs to 15 residues. The germline V gene encodes CDR1 SGHAT and CDR2 FQDESV (reference sequence).

This sequence originates from a man between 35 and 55 years old with primary liver carcinoma and hepatitis B virus infection. The chain uses TRBV11-1 and TRBJ2-7; tentative D call: TRBD2 (6 bases). The specimen sequenced was tumor tissue from primary liver carcinoma. The CDR3 loop is CDSSLMGSGEYEQYF. DNA of the CDR3: TGTGACAGTAGCTTAATGGGATCGGGAGAATACGAGCAGTACTTC.